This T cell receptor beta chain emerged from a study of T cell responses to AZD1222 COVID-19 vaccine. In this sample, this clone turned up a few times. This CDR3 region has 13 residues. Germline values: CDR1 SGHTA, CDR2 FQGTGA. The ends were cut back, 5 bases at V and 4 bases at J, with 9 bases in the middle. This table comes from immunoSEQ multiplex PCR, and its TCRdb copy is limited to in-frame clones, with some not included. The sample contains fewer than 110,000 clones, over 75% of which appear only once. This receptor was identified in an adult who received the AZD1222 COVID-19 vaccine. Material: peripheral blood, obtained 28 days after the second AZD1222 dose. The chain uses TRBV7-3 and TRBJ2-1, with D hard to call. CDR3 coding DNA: TGTGCCAGCAGCCAATCCGGTTACAATGAGCAGTTCTTC. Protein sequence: CASSQSGYNEQFF.